The rows below give T cell receptor beta chains drawn from one sample of a study of cytomegalovirus exposure and HLA in healthy donors. Profiled with immunoSEQ multiplex PCR; TCRdb holds only in-frame clones, not every one. The sample has 100,000 to 150,000 clones, about three quarters seen once. What was sequenced was PBMCs. These receptors all come from an older woman in good health and CMV-seropositive. The CDR3 runs from the conserved cysteine through the conserved F or W. Fields, in order: clone size, CDR3 length, V gene, J gene, D gene, CDR3 DNA, CDR3 protein. The D gene is left open where the match is weak. Part of the rows lack a size; the others show once, few, many or a class for expanded clones.

abundance: NA; len: 15; v_gene: TRBV7-9; j_gene: TRBJ1-6; d_gene: NA; CDR3nt: TGTGCCAGCAGCCCTCGCGGGGAGGCCAATTCACCCCTCCACTTT; CDR3aa: CASSPRGEANSPLHF
abundance: NA; len: 14; v_gene: TRBV19; j_gene: TRBJ2-4; d_gene: NA; CDR3nt: TGTGCCAGTAGTATAGGGCCCAGGAAAAACATTCAGTACTTC; CDR3aa: CASSIGPRKNIQYF
abundance: few; len: 13; v_gene: TRBV19; j_gene: TRBJ1-1; d_gene: NA; CDR3nt: TGTGCCAGTAGTATTATCGGGGGCACTGAAGCTTTCTTT; CDR3aa: CASSIIGGTEAFF
abundance: NA; len: 16; v_gene: TRBV5-5; j_gene: TRBJ2-7; d_gene: TRBD2; CDR3nt: TGTGCCAGCAGCGTAACCGGGACTAGCGAATCCTACGAGCAGTACTTC; CDR3aa: CASSVTGTSESYEQYF
abundance: once; len: 15; v_gene: TRBV30; j_gene: TRBJ2-7; d_gene: TRBD2; CDR3nt: TGTGCCTGGAGTCCTTTGACGAGCGGGAGAGGTGAGCAGTACTTC; CDR3aa: CAWSPLTSGRGEQYF
abundance: NA; len: 14; v_gene: TRBV19; j_gene: TRBJ1-1; d_gene: NA; CDR3nt: TGTGCCAGTCAACGGGGTTCTGAATCCACTGAAGCTTTCTTT; CDR3aa: CASQRGSESTEAFF
abundance: NA; len: 15; v_gene: TRBV5-5; j_gene: TRBJ1-4; d_gene: NA; CDR3nt: TGTGCCAGCAGCTTGGGGGCCGGGGGGACTGAAAAACTGTTTTTT; CDR3aa: CASSLGAGGTEKLFF
abundance: NA; len: 16; v_gene: TRBV4-1; j_gene: TRBJ2-6; d_gene: NA; CDR3nt: TGCGCCAGCAGCCAAGTGGCAGGGTCCGGGGCCAACGTCCTGACTTTC; CDR3aa: CASSQVAGSGANVLTF
abundance: NA; len: 10; v_gene: TRBV6-6; j_gene: TRBJ2-1; d_gene: NA; CDR3nt: TGTGCCAGCGCAGGGAATGAGCAGTTCTTC; CDR3aa: CASAGNEQFF
abundance: NA; len: 12; v_gene: TRBV5-1; j_gene: TRBJ2-3; d_gene: NA; CDR3nt: TGCGCCAGCAGCTTGTTTCTAGATACGCAGTATTTT; CDR3aa: CASSLFLDTQYF
abundance: NA; len: 16; v_gene: TRBV19; j_gene: TRBJ2-2; d_gene: TRBD2; CDR3nt: TGTGCCAGTAGTTCCTCCGGGACTAGCGACACCGGGGAGCTGTTTTTT; CDR3aa: CASSSSGTSDTGELFF
abundance: NA; len: 16; v_gene: TRBV5-4; j_gene: TRBJ2-7; d_gene: TRBD2; CDR3nt: TGTGCCAGCAGCTTGGAAGTGGGGGGGAGCTCCTACGAGCAGTACTTC; CDR3aa: CASSLEVGGSSYEQYF
abundance: NA; len: 14; v_gene: TRBV6-6; j_gene: TRBJ2-7; d_gene: TRBD1; CDR3nt: TGTGCCAGCAGGCCGACAGGGGCCAACTACGAGCAGTACTTC; CDR3aa: CASRPTGANYEQYF
abundance: NA; len: 16; v_gene: TRBV7-6; j_gene: TRBJ2-7; d_gene: TRBD2; CDR3nt: TGTGCCAGCAGCTTGCCCCCTAGCGGGAGGGGGGGTGAGCAGTACTTC; CDR3aa: CASSLPPSGRGGEQYF
abundance: NA; len: 13; v_gene: TRBV25-1; j_gene: TRBJ2-7; d_gene: NA; CDR3nt: TGTGCCAGCAGTGAAGTGAACGGGTACGAGCAGTACTTC; CDR3aa: CASSEVNGYEQYF
abundance: NA; len: 11; v_gene: TRBV20-1; j_gene: TRBJ1-2; d_gene: NA; CDR3nt: TGCAGTTCAGGGATTTTATATGGCTACACCTTC; CDR3aa: CSSGILYGYTF
abundance: NA; len: 13; v_gene: TRBV5-1; j_gene: TRBJ2-7; d_gene: NA; CDR3nt: TGCGCCAGCAGCTTTGACAGCTCCTACGAGCAGTACTTC; CDR3aa: CASSFDSSYEQYF
abundance: NA; len: 12; v_gene: TRBV28; j_gene: TRBJ1-2; d_gene: NA; CDR3nt: TGTGCCAGCAGTTTCTTAAACTATGGCTACACCTTC; CDR3aa: CASSFLNYGYTF
abundance: few; len: 15; v_gene: TRBV6-5; j_gene: TRBJ2-1; d_gene: TRBD2; CDR3nt: TGTGCCAGCAGTACAGGCGAAACTAGCGGGGGACTCCAGTTCTTC; CDR3aa: CASSTGETSGGLQFF
abundance: NA; len: 14; v_gene: TRBV7-2; j_gene: TRBJ2-2; d_gene: TRBD2; CDR3nt: TGTGCCAGCAGCTTAGGACTGCATGGGGGGGAGCTGCTTTTT; CDR3aa: CASSLGLHGGELLF
abundance: NA; len: 13; v_gene: TRBV18; j_gene: TRBJ1-1; d_gene: NA; CDR3nt: TGTGCCAGCTCACAGGGACAGAACACTGAAGCTTTCTTT; CDR3aa: CASSQGQNTEAFF
abundance: NA; len: 14; v_gene: TRBV12-5; j_gene: TRBJ1-5; d_gene: NA; CDR3nt: TGTGCTAGTGGTTTAACCAGGACAAATCAGCCCCAGCATTTT; CDR3aa: CASGLTRTNQPQHF
abundance: NA; len: 16; v_gene: TRBV5-1; j_gene: TRBJ2-5; d_gene: NA; CDR3nt: TGCGCCAGCAGCTTGGAGGTGGGAGGCCCCCAAGAGACCCAGTACTTC; CDR3aa: CASSLEVGGPQETQYF
abundance: NA; len: 15; v_gene: TRBV30; j_gene: TRBJ1-5; d_gene: NA; CDR3nt: TGTGCCTGGAGTGGCCACAGGGTTACCAATCAGCCCCAGCATTTT; CDR3aa: CAWSGHRVTNQPQHF
abundance: NA; len: 13; v_gene: TRBV27; j_gene: TRBJ1-1; d_gene: NA; CDR3nt: TGTGCCACCCTCGGGAGTAGAAACACTGAAGCTTTCTTT; CDR3aa: CATLGSRNTEAFF
abundance: few; len: 15; v_gene: TRBV15; j_gene: TRBJ2-5; d_gene: TRBD1; CDR3nt: TGTGCCACCAGCAGACAGGGGGCGTCAGGAGAGACCCAGTACTTC; CDR3aa: CATSRQGASGETQYF
abundance: NA; len: 16; v_gene: TRBV2; j_gene: TRBJ1-2; d_gene: TRBD1; CDR3nt: TGTGCCAGCAGTGAAGAGAGGGCCCCAGGGGGCTATGGCTACACCTTC; CDR3aa: CASSEERAPGGYGYTF
abundance: NA; len: 14; v_gene: TRBV4-3; j_gene: TRBJ1-2; d_gene: TRBD1; CDR3nt: TGCGCCAGCAGCCTCCAGACAGGGGAGTATGGCTACACCTTC; CDR3aa: CASSLQTGEYGYTF
abundance: NA; len: 16; v_gene: TRBV18; j_gene: TRBJ2-3; d_gene: NA; CDR3nt: TGTGCCAGCTCACCGACTGTTGGAGGGGGCTCAGATACGCAGTATTTT; CDR3aa: CASSPTVGGGSDTQYF
abundance: NA; len: 15; v_gene: TRBV5-6; j_gene: TRBJ1-4; d_gene: NA; CDR3nt: TGTGCCAGCAGCTTGGGACGGGTCCCGGGTGAAAAACTGTTTTTT; CDR3aa: CASSLGRVPGEKLFF
abundance: NA; len: 17; v_gene: TRBV7-2; j_gene: TRBJ2-3; d_gene: TRBD1; CDR3nt: TGTGCCAGCAGCGCCTATCCTACAGGGGGCGGCACAGATACGCAGTATTTT; CDR3aa: CASSAYPTGGGTDTQYF
abundance: once; len: 14; v_gene: TRBV9; j_gene: TRBJ2-1; d_gene: NA; CDR3nt: TGTGCCAGCAGCGTAGCTACGAGTGCTGTTGAGCAGTTCTTC; CDR3aa: CASSVATSAVEQFF
abundance: NA; len: 15; v_gene: TRBV25-1; j_gene: TRBJ2-5; d_gene: NA; CDR3nt: TGTGCCAGCAGTGGGAGGGGCAGCATCCAAGAGACCCAGTACTTC; CDR3aa: CASSGRGSIQETQYF